This T cell receptor beta chain comes out of a study of T cell changes during pregnancy in multiple sclerosis (dated by TCRdb to the late 2010s). Some background on the complete study: The study looked at changes in the T cell repertoire across pregnancy in women with multiple sclerosis.

Library creation used the immunoSEQ multiplex PCR assay. The clones in this table, taken by TCRdb from immuneACCESS, are in-frame only. Not every clone is retained; where verified, under half of the shortfall comes from an unresolved V gene, and the cause of the rest is unknown. Present in this sample are 50,000 to 60,000 clones, about 90% of which were seen just once. Less than 0.2% of the sample goes to the ten largest clones. As concerns this clone: No cognate antigen has been identified for it. Base qualities are not provided; no much larger clone lies one nucleotide away.

Its CDR3 holds 14 amino acids, cysteine through phenylalanine. The DNA shown is the 42-base CDR3, in frame from base 1. From a lookup of the germline V gene, CDR1 and CDR2 are MNHEY and SVGAGI. The junction shows trimming of 0 bases on V and 7 bases on J, plus 10 bases between the germline ends. The sequence derives from a female donor in good health, enrolled as a control in a pregnancy study. The receptor chain draws on TRBV6-5 and TRBJ1-5, and possibly TRBD1, on 6 matching bases. The specimen comprised CD4+ T cells from peripheral blood mononuclear cells, sampled after pregnancy. Here is the DNA: TGTGCCAGCAGTTACTCGAACAGGGACCAGCCCCAGCATTTT. This codes for CASSYSNRDQPQHF.